The source of this T cell receptor beta chain is a study of T cell clonality in common variable immunodeficiency. This clone was seen at least ten times. Its matching antigen is unknown. The read comes to an end 3 residues before the CDR3 does, leaving the germline J gene to fill in the end. TCRdb's copy holds only in-frame clones and misses some; the assay was immunoSEQ multiplex PCR. The sample includes roughly 50,000 clones, none of them occurring once. V shed 7 bases, J shed 8 bases, and the junction held 9 bases outside the gene matches. CDR3 length: 14 amino acids. Broader study findings: Shared TCRbeta clones were fewer between CVID subjects than controls.

Most patients and controls had Caucasian heritage. The chain combines TRBV23-1 with TRBJ2-1; the match to TRBD1 covers 9 bases. TRBV23-1 is given ORF status, its function remaining uncertain. The sample taken for sequencing was peripheral blood mononuclear cells. This TCR was sampled from a person between 18 and 75 years old in good health. The CDR3 DNA, read in part, is TGCGCCAGCAACGGGACAGGGAGGTACGATGAG. Amino acid sequence: CASNGTGRYDE. Given in full, the CDR3 is CASNGTGRYDEQFF.